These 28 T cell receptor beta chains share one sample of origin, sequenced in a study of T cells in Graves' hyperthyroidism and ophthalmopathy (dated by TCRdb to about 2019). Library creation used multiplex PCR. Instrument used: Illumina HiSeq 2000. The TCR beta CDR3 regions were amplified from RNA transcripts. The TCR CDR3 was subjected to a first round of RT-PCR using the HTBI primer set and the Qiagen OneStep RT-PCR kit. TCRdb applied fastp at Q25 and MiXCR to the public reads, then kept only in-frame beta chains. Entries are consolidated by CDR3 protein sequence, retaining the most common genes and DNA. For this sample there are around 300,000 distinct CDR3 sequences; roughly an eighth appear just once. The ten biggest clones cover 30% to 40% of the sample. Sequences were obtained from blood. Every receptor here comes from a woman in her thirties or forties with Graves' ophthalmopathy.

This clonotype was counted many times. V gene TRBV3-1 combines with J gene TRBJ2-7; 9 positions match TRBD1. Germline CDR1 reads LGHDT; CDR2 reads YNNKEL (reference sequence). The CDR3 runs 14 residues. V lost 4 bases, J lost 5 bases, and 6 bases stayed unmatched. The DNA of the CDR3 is TGTGCCAGCAGCCCTGGGACAGGGAACCACGAGCAGTACTTC. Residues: CASSPGTGNHEQYF.

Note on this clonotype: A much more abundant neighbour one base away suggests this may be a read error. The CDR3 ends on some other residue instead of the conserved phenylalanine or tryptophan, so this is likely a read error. The CDR3 DNA follows: TGTGCCACCCGACAGCCGACTAACTATGGCTACACCTCC. This encodes CATRQPTNYGYTS. The V call is TRBV6-1, the J call TRBJ1-2; D might be TRBD1 (5 bases). CDR3 length: 13 amino acids. The germline gives CDR1 MNHNS, CDR2 SASEGT. Deletions cut 10 bases from V and 0 bases from J, with 12 bases between.

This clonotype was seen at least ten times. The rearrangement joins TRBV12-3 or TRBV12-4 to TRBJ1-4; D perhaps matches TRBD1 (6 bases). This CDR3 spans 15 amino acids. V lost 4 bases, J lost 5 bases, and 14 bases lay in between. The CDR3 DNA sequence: TGTGCCAGCAGTTCCAGGGGTCTCCTAAATGAAAAACTGTTTTTT. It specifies CASSSRGLLNEKLFF.

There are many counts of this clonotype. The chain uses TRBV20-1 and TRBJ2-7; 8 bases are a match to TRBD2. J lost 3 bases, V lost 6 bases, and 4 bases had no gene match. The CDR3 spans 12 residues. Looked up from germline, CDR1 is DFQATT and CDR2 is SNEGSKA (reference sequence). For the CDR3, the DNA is TGCAGTGCCAGCGGGGGTGGCTACGAGCAGTACTTC. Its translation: CSASGGGYEQYF.

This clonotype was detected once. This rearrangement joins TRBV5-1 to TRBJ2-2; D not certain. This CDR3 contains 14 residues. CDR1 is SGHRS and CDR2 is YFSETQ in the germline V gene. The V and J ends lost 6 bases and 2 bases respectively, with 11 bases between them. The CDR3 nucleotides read TGCGCCAGCACCCCTCCGGGTAACACCGGGGAGCTGTTTTTT. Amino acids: CASTPPGNTGELFF.

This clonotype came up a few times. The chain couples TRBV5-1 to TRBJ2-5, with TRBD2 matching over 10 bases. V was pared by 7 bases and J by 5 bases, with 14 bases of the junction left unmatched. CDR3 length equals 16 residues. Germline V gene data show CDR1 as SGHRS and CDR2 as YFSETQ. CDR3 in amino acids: CASWGASGSPSETQYF. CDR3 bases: TGCGCCAGCTGGGGGGCTAGCGGGAGTCCTTCGGAGACCCAGTACTTC.

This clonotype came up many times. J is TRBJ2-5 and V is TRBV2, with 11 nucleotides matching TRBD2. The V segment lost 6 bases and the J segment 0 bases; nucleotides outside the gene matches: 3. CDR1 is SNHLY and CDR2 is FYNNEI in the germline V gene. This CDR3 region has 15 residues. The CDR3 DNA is TGTGCCAGCAGAGCTAGCGGGGGGTACCAAGAGACCCAGTACTTC. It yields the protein CASRASGGYQETQYF.

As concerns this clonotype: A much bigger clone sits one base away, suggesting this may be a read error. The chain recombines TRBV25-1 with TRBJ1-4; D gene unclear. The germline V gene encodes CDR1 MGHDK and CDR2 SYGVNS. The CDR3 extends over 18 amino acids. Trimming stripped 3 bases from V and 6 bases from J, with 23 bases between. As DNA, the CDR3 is TGTGCCAGCAGTGATTCGGGTACCGAGATGGTGGGAGATGAAAAACTGTTTTTT. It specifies CASSDSGTEMVGDEKLFF.

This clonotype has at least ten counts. CDR3: CASSLLLAGGLDTQYF. The CDR3, as DNA: TGTGCCAGCAGCTTATTACTAGCGGGGGGGCTGGATACGCAGTATTTT. The V call is TRBV11-3, the J call TRBJ2-3; 13 nucleotides agree with TRBD2. The CDR3 sequence is 16 residues long. Germline V CDR1 and CDR2: SGHNT, YENEEA. V dropped 2 bases and J dropped 6; count of bases not matched to a gene: 5.

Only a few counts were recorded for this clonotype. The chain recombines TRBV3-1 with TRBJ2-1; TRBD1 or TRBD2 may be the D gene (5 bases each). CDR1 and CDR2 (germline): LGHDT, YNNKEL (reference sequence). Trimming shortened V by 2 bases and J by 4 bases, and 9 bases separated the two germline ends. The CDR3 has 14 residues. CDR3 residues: CASSQWGSYNEQFF. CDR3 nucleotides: TGTGCCAGCAGCCAATGGGGGTCGTACAATGAGCAGTTCTTC.

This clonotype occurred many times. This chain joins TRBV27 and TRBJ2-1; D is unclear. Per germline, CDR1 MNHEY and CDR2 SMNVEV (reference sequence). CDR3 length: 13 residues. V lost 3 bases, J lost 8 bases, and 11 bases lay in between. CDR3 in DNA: TGTGCCAGCAGTTTCTCACTTAGTGATGAGCAGTTCTTC. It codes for CASSFSLSDEQFF.

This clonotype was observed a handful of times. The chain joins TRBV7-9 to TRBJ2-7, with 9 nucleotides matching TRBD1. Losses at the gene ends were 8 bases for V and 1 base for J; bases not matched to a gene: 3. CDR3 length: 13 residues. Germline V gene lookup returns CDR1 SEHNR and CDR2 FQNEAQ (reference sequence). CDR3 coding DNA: TGTGCCAGCGAGGACAGGGGATCCTACGAGCAGTACTTC. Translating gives CASEDRGSYEQYF. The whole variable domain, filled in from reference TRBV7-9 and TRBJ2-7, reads DTGVSQNPRHKITKRGQNVTFRCDPISEHNRLYWYRQTLGQGPEFLTYFQNEAQLEKSRLLSDRFSAERPKGSFSTLEIQRTEQGDSAMYLCASEDRGSYEQYFGPGTRLTVT.

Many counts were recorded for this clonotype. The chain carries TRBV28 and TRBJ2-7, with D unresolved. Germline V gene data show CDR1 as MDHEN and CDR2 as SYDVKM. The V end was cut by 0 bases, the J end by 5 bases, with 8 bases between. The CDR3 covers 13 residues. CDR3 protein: CASSLWFGDEQYF. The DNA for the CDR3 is TGTGCCAGCAGTTTATGGTTTGGGGACGAGCAGTACTTC.

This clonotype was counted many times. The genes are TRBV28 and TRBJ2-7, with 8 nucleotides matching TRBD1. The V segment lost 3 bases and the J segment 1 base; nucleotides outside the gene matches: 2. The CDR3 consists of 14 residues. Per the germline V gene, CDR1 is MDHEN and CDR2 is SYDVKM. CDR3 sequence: CASSFGQGSYEQYF. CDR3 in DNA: TGTGCCAGCAGTTTTGGACAGGGTTCCTACGAGCAGTACTTC. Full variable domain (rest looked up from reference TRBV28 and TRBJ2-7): DVKVTQSSRYLVKRTGEKVFLECVQDMDHENMFWYRQDPGLGLRLIYFSYDVKMKEKGDIPEGYSVSREKKERFSLILESASTNQTSMYLCASSFGQGSYEQYFGPGTRLTVT.

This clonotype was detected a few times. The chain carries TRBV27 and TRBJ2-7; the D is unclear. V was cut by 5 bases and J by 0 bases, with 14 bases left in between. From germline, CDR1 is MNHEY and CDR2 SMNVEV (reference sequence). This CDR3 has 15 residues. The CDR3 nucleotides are TGTGCCAGCAGTCCGCCGAGGACCCCCTCCTACGAGCAGTACTTC. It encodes CASSPPRTPSYEQYF.

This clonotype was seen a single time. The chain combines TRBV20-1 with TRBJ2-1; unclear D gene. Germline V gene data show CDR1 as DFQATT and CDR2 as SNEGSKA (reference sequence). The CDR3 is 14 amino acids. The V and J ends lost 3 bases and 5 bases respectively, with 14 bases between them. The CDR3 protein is CSARALNSDNEQFF. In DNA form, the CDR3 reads TGCAGTGCTAGGGCTCTAAACAGTGACAATGAGCAGTTCTTC.

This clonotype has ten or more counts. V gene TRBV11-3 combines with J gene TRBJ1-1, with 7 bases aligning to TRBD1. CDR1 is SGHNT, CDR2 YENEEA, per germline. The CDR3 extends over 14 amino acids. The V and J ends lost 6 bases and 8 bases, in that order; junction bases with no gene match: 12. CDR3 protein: CASSQGGSKGEAFF. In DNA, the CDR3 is TGTGCCAGCAGTCAAGGGGGCTCAAAGGGGGAAGCTTTCTTT.

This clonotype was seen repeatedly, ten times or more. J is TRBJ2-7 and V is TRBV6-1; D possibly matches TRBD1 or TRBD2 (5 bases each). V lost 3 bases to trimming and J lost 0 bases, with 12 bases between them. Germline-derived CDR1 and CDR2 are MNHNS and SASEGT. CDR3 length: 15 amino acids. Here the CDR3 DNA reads TGTGCCAGCAGTGACGGGGCATTGAGCTCCTACGAGCAGTACTTC. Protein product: CASSDGALSSYEQYF.

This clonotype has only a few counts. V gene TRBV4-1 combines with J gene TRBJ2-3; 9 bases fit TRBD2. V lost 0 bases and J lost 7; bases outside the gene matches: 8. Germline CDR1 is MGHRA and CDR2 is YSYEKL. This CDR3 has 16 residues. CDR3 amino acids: CASSQDLAGRGYTQYF. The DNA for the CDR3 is TGCGCCAGCAGCCAAGATCTAGCGGGGAGAGGATATACGCAGTATTTT.

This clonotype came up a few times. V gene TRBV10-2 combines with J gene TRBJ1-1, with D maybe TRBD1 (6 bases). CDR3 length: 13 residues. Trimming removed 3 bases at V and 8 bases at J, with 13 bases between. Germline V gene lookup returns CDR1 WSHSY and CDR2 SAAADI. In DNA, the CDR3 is TGCGCCAGCAGTGATCGGCGGGGGGCGGAAGCTTTCTTT. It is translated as CASSDRRGAEAFF.

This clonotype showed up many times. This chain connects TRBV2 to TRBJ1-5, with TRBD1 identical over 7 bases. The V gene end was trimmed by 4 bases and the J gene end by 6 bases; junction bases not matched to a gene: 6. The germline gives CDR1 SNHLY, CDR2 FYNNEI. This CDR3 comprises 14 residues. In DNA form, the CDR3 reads TGTGCCAGCAGTGCACAGGGGCAGGGTCAGCCCCAGCATTTT. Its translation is CASSAQGQGQPQHF.

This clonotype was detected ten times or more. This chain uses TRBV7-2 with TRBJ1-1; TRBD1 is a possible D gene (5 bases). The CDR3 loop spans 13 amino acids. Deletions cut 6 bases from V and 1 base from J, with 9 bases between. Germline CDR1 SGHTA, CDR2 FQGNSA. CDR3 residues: CASSVTGNTEAFF. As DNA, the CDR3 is TGTGCCAGCAGTGTTACAGGGAACACTGAAGCTTTCTTT.

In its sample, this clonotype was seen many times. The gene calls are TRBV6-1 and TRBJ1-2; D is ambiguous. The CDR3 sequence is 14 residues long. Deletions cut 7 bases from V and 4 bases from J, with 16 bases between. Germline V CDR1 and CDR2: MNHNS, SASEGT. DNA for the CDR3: TGTGCCAGCACGGTTTACGGGAAAATCTATGGCTACACCTTC. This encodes CASTVYGKIYGYTF.

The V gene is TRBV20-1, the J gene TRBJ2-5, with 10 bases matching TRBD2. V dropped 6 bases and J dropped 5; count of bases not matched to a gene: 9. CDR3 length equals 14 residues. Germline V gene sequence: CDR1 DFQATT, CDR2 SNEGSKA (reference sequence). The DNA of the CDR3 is TGCAGTGCCACCCCACCTAGCGGGAGTGAGACCCAGTACTTC. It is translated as CSATPPSGSETQYF.

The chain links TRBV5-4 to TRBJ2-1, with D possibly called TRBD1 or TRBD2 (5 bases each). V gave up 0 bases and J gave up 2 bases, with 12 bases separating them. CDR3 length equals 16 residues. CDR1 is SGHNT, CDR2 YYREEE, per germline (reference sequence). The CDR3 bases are TGTGCCAGCAGCTTGGCCGGGACCGCCGCCTACAATGAGCAGTTCTTC. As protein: CASSLAGTAAYNEQFF.

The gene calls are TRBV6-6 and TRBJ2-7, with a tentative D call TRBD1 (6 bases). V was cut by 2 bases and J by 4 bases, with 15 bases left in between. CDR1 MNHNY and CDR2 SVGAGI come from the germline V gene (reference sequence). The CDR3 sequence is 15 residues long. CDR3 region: CASSYLRDIGYEQYF. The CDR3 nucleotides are TGTGCCAGCAGTTACCTCCGGGACATAGGATACGAGCAGTACTTC.

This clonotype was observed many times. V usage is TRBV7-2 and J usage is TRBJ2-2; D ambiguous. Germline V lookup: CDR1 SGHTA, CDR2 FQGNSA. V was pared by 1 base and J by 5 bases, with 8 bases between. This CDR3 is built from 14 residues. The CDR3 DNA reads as TGTGCCAGCAGCTTAGAACAGACTACCGGGGAGCTGTTTTTT. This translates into CASSLEQTTGELFF.

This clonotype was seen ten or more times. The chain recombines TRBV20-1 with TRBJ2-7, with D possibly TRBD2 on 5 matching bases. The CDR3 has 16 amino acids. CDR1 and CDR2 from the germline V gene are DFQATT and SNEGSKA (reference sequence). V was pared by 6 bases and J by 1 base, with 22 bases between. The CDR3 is CSAFPPRGQSSYEQYF. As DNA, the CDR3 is TGCAGTGCCTTCCCTCCTCGCGGGCAATCTTCCTACGAGCAGTACTTC.